The 13 T cell receptor beta chains below were found in one sample sequenced in a study of T cells in localized non-small cell lung cancer. Generated by immunoSEQ multiplex PCR, the TCRdb table keeps only in-frame clones and is missing some. The sample shows 75,000 to 95,000 clones, 80% to 90% of them seen only once. The material was peripheral blood, obtained before any cancer treatment. The source of these receptors is a man between 40 and 69 years old with stage I squamous cell lung carcinoma.

This clone has a single count. The V gene is TRBV19, the J gene TRBJ1-1; D is possibly TRBD1 (6 bases). The CDR3 consists of 18 residues. CDR1 is LNHDA and CDR2 is SQIVND in the germline V gene (reference sequence). V lost 7 bases and J 2 bases, leaving 26 bases between the germline ends. Written as DNA, the CDR3 is TGTGCCAGTATTCGCACTGGACAGATTGCGCGGGGCAACACTGAAGCTTTCTTT. This sequence encodes CASIRTGQIARGNTEAFF.

This clone was counted a few times. The chain uses TRBV6-5 and TRBJ2-7, with D maybe TRBD1 (6 bases). With 11 bases removed from V and 3 bases from J, the gap between germline ends came to 17 bases. The CDR3 is 13 residues long. The germline V gene encodes CDR1 MNHEY and CDR2 SVGAGI. The CDR3 DNA follows: TGTGCCTCACAGGGTACTGGCGGCTACGAGCAGTACTTC. Its protein product is CASQGTGGYEQYF.

The genes are TRBV5-1 and TRBJ1-3; D call uncertain. V lost 2 bases and J 0 bases, leaving 9 bases between the germline ends. Germline V gives CDR1 SGHRS, CDR2 YFSETQ. This CDR3 comprises 15 residues. CDR3 in amino acids: CASSFDGPSGNTIYF. CDR3 DNA sequence: TGCGCCAGCAGCTTCGACGGCCCCTCTGGAAACACCATATATTTT.

V and J are TRBV7-2 and TRBJ2-3, with 16 bases aligning to TRBD2. The CDR3 is 17 amino acids. Germline-derived CDR1 and CDR2 are SGHTA and FQGNSA. Unmatched junction bases numbered 6, after V lost 5 bases and J lost 4 bases. In DNA, the CDR3 is TGTGCCAGCAGCCCCGGGACTAGCGGGGGGGCGGCAGATACGCAGTATTTT. It is translated as CASSPGTSGGAADTQYF.

This clone was found a few times. The chain has TRBV5-1 and TRBJ1-2; 9 positions match TRBD1. The CDR3 is 15 amino acids. Germline-derived CDR1 and CDR2 are SGHRS and YFSETQ. V trimming: 5 bases; J trimming: 4 bases; junction bases outside the gene matches: 9. The CDR3 spells CASRDGQGQLYGYTF. The CDR3 region has the DNA TGCGCCAGCAGGGACGGACAGGGGCAACTCTATGGCTACACCTTC.

This clone occurred once. This sequence joins TRBV19 and TRBJ1-1; D is unresolved. V lost 7 bases and J 3 bases, leaving 18 bases between the germline ends. The CDR3 runs 15 residues. The germline CDR1 and CDR2 sequences are LNHDA and SQIVND (reference sequence). CDR3 amino acids: CASTYSWALDTEAFF. The CDR3 DNA is TGTGCCAGTACCTATAGTTGGGCGTTGGACACTGAAGCTTTCTTT.

The genes are TRBV9 and TRBJ1-3, with 7 bases lining up with TRBD1. V trimming: 3 bases; J trimming: 1 base; junction bases outside the gene matches: 4. The CDR3 is 15 residues long. Per the germline V gene, CDR1 is SGDLS and CDR2 is YYNGEE. CDR3 amino acids: CASSGQGTSGNTIYF. DNA for the CDR3: TGTGCCAGCAGCGGACAGGGAACGTCTGGAAACACCATATATTTT.

CDR3 DNA sequence: TGTGCCAGCAGCTTAGCGGCGGCGTATAATTCACCCCTCCACTTT. This translates into CASSLAAAYNSPLHF. V is TRBV7-2 and J is TRBJ1-6; D gene unclear. The CDR3 sequence is 15 residues long. The germline CDR1 and CDR2 sequences are SGHTA and FQGNSA. V gave up 0 bases and J gave up 4 bases, with 7 bases separating them.

The chain recombines TRBV19 with TRBJ2-7; D call uncertain. Germline assignment: CDR1 LNHDA and CDR2 SQIVND (reference sequence). The CDR3 is 12 amino acids. Trimming cost V 4 bases and J 3 bases, with 7 bases left between them. This CDR3 reads CASSRNSYEQYF. Here the CDR3 DNA reads TGTGCCAGTAGTAGGAACAGCTACGAGCAGTACTTC.

V usage is TRBV28 and J usage is TRBJ1-2; the D gene is possibly TRBD1 (5 bases). Deletions cut 8 bases from V and 4 bases from J, with 17 bases between. The CDR3 covers 14 residues. Germline V lookup: CDR1 MDHEN, CDR2 SYDVKM. The CDR3 bases are TGTGCCAGCCTTAGGGGCAGGGACTCCTATGGCTACACCTTC. This gives the protein CASLRGRDSYGYTF.

The chain is built from TRBV11-2 and TRBJ1-2; D not resolved. V was cut by 1 base and J by 6 bases, with 6 bases left in between. This CDR3 spans 12 amino acids. Germline V gene data show CDR1 as SGHAT and CDR2 as FQNNGV. CDR3 loop: CASSLGMDGYTF. For the CDR3, the DNA is TGTGCCAGCAGCTTAGGTATGGATGGCTACACCTTC.

The chain combines TRBV27 with TRBJ2-7; unclear D gene. V was trimmed by 3 bases and J by 0 bases, leaving 6 bases between them. Germline values: CDR1 MNHEY, CDR2 SMNVEV (reference sequence). The CDR3 contains 13 residues. The CDR3 DNA reads as TGTGCCAGCAGTTTCTCTACCTCCTACGAGCAGTACTTC. Protein product: CASSFSTSYEQYF.

The chain has TRBV18 and TRBJ1-1, with D unclear. The CDR3 has 14 amino acids. Trimming cost V 8 bases and J 0 bases, with 13 bases left between them. Germline V gives CDR1 KGHSH, CDR2 LQKENI. The CDR3 coding sequence is TGTGCCAGCGGATCGAACCAGCTGAACACTGAAGCTTTCTTT. It yields the protein CASGSNQLNTEAFF.